These T cell receptor beta chains were read from a single sample in a study of blood T cells in healthy people across ages. TCRdb reprocessed the 5' RACE reads via MiXCR and lists one record per CDR3 protein. The sample shows 600,000 to 850,000 distinct CDR3 sequences, approximately 43% of them seen only once. Source material: blood. The source is a woman aged 55-69 years in good health. The CDR3 runs from the conserved cysteine through the conserved F or W. D genes are given only for firm matches. Clone size, where shown, is once, few, many, or a class for clones that have expanded.

TRBV29-1,NA,TRBJ2-7,NA,TGCAGCGTTGTAACCGGGACGGCCACCTACGAGCAGTACTTC,CSVVTGTATYEQYF
TRBV6-5,few,TRBJ2-7,NA,TGTGCCAGCAGTTACTCGGGGTCGGGGTCCTACGAGCAGTACTTC,CASSYSGSGSYEQYF
TRBV11-2,few,TRBJ1-2,NA,TGTGCCAGCAGCTTAGTAGGTTGGGGCAAAGACTATGGCTACACCTTC,CASSLVGWGKDYGYTF
TRBV12-3/TRBV12-4,few,TRBJ1-2,NA,TGTGCCAGCAGTCCCAGCGGCGGGGGGATTAACTATGGCTACACCTTC,CASSPSGGGINYGYTF
TRBV9,few,TRBJ1-1,NA,TGTGCCAGCAGCGTAGTGGCAGGTCCAAACACTGAAGCTTTCTTT,CASSVVAGPNTEAFF
TRBV20-1,few,TRBJ2-1,TRBD2,TGCAGTGCTAGAGACTACGGCGGGAGCTCCTACAATGAGCAGTTCTTC,CSARDYGGSSYNEQFF
TRBV7-3,NA,TRBJ2-1,TRBD1,TGTGCCAGCAGCCCAGGGGGCTCATCAAACAATGAGCAGTTCTTC,CASSPGGSSNNEQFF
TRBV9,NA,TRBJ1-1,NA,TGTGCCAGCAGCCCCCTGGGGCGGGCAATGACTGAAGCTTTCTTT,CASSPLGRAMTEAFF
TRBV20-1,once,TRBJ2-2,TRBD2,TGCAGTGCTGCCTTAGCGGGGGGGAACACCGGGGAGCTGTTTTTT,CSAALAGGNTGELFF
TRBV2,NA,TRBJ1-5,TRBD1,TGTGCCAGCAGCCCCCGGACAGGGCATAGCAATCAGCCCCAGCATTTT,CASSPRTGHSNQPQHF
TRBV7-9,NA,TRBJ2-7,TRBD1,TGTGCCAGCAGACCCCGGCGACAGGGGGCCGACGAGCAGTACTTC,CASRPRRQGADEQYF
TRBV5-1,few,TRBJ2-3,NA,TGCGCCAGCAGCTTGCTTTCAGGGTTCGGGGATACGCAGTATTTT,CASSLLSGFGDTQYF
TRBV20-1,NA,TRBJ2-5,NA,TGCAGTGCCCCGAATCTGAGAGAGACCCAGTACTTC,CSAPNLRETQYF
TRBV5-1,NA,TRBJ2-1,NA,TGCGCCAGCAGCGAATCCACTAACGGGCCCCTCTCCTACAATGAGCAGTTCTTC,CASSESTNGPLSYNEQFF